Listed below are T cell receptor beta chains from one sample, sequenced in a study of glioma-infiltrating T cells after dendritic cell vaccination. Here immunoSEQ multiplex PCR was the method, and the copy in TCRdb shows in-frame clones only, minus some. The top ten clones hold approximately 12% of a sample with more than 100,000 clones, about four fifths of them seen once. This specimen was blood, taken before dendritic cell vaccination. These receptor sequences come from a human donor with glioblastoma. CDR3s include the opening cysteine and the closing phenylalanine or tryptophan. The D gene is left open where the match is weak. Clone size is stated in some rows and not others, as once, few, many or a class when expanded.

>TRBV29-1|TRBJ1-1|-|-
TGCAGCGGGGGGGGCCCCCAGTCCGGTGAAGCTTTCTTT
CSGGGPQSGEAFF
>TRBV7-2|TRBJ2-5|TRBD2|-
TGTGCCAGCAGCTCAGGACTAGCACAAGAGACCCAGTACTTC
CASSSGLAQETQYF
>TRBV6-1|TRBJ2-5|-|-
TGTGCCAGCGGCTTGACAGACCAAGAGACCCAGTACTTC
CASGLTDQETQYF
>TRBV7-9|TRBJ1-5|-|-
TGTGCCAGCAGCTTATCCAGGGTTGGCAATCAGCCCCAGCATTTT
CASSLSRVGNQPQHF
>TRBV19|TRBJ1-1|TRBD1|-
TGTGCCAGTGGAGGGACAGGGGGCCAAATGAACACTGAAGCTTTCTTT
CASGGTGGQMNTEAFF
>TRBV7-9|TRBJ2-1|TRBD1|-
TGTGCCAGCAGCTCCCAACCGGGACAGGGGGTCGATGAGCAGTTCTTC
CASSSQPGQGVDEQFF
>TRBV5-1|TRBJ2-7|-|once
TGCGCCAGCAGCTTGGTGGACACATACGAGCAGTACTTC
CASSLVDTYEQYF
>TRBV5-6|TRBJ1-1|-|-
TGTGCCAGCAGAATCCGGGACACGACCCTTGAAGCTTTCTTT
CASRIRDTTLEAFF
>TRBV2|TRBJ1-2|TRBD1|-
TGTGCCAGCAGTCGCCGGGACAGGGGCATGATTTTCTATGGCTACACCTTC
CASSRRDRGMIFYGYTF
>TRBV6-5|TRBJ2-2|-|-
TGTGCCAGCGAGGGGGCCGGGGAGCTGTTTTTT
CASEGAGELFF
>TRBV6-1|TRBJ2-3|-|-
TGTGCCAGCAGCCAGGTAGTTACAGATACGCAGTATTTT
CASSQVVTDTQYF
>TRBV4-2|TRBJ2-5|TRBD2|few
TGTGCCAGCAGCCAATCCCACGCCCCAGCGGGGTTCGGGGGGACCCAGTACTTC
CASSQSHAPAGFGGTQYF
>TRBV5-1|TRBJ1-4|-|-
TGCGCCAGCGCCTCAGGGGTATTGGGGGAAAAACTGTTTTTT
CASASGVLGEKLFF
>TRBV10-1|TRBJ1-1|-|-
TGCGCCAGCAGTGTCTGGGGAGATTTT
CASSVWGDF
>TRBV10-2|TRBJ1-5|TRBD1|-
TGCGCCAGTAGACAGGGGAGACAGCAGCCCCAGCATTTT
CASRQGRQQPQHF
>TRBV20-1|TRBJ2-3|-|-
TGCAGTGCCAAAGCGGGTACGCAGTATTTT
CSAKAGTQYF
>TRBV6-5|TRBJ1-2|TRBD1|-
TGTGCCAGCAGCCGACAGGGTCGAGGCTACACCTTC
CASSRQGRGYTF
>TRBV5-4|TRBJ1-1|-|few
TGTGCCAGCAGCTTGGTAGGCAGGGAAACTGAAGCTTTCTTT
CASSLVGRETEAFF
>TRBV2|TRBJ2-4|-|-
TGTGCCAGCAGGGGACATATTAACAACATTCAGTACTTC
CASRGHINNIQYF
>TRBV23-1|TRBJ2-1|-|-
TGCGCCAGCAGTCACCCCTCGTCTCGGGGGACTTTGAATGAGCAGTTCTTC
CASSHPSSRGTLNEQFF
>TRBV9|TRBJ2-3|TRBD2|-
TGTGCCAGCAAGCGGGGCGGCTTCACAGATACGCAGTATTTT
CASKRGGFTDTQYF
>TRBV27|TRBJ2-1|TRBD1|-
TGTGCCAGCAGTTTAGGGACAGGGAGCTACAATGAGCAGTTCTTC
CASSLGTGSYNEQFF
>TRBV6-5|TRBJ1-3|-|-
TGTGCCAGCAGTTACTCGGCGCAGGGTGAAAGCACCATATATTTT
CASSYSAQGESTIYF
>TRBV7-8|TRBJ1-4|-|-
TGTGCCAGCAGCCGGACAGTAGATTTTAATGAAAAACTGTTTTTT
CASSRTVDFNEKLFF
>TRBV11-3|TRBJ1-1|-|few
TGTGCCAGCAGCTTAGGAGGTGGTAGGGGGAAGAGGTCTGAAGCTTTCTTT
CASSLGGGRGKRSEAFF
>TRBV27|TRBJ2-1|-|-
TGTGCCAGCAGTGGGGGGTGGGATGGGGAGCAGTTCTTC
CASSGGWDGEQFF
>TRBV6-5|TRBJ1-1|TRBD1|few
TGTGCCAGCAGTCCACACCGGGACAGGGGGACTGAAGCTTTCTTT
CASSPHRDRGTEAFF
>TRBV19|TRBJ2-1|-|once
TGTGCCAGTAGTATAGGGGCCTCCTACAATGAGCAGTTCTTC
CASSIGASYNEQFF
>TRBV28|TRBJ2-1|TRBD1|-
TGTGCCAGCAATTTACAGGGGATCAATGAGCAGTTCTTC
CASNLQGINEQFF